This T cell receptor beta chain emerged from a study of blood T cell repertoires in COVID-19. Germline assignment: CDR1 GTSNPN and CDR2 SVGIG (reference sequence). This CDR3 contains 14 residues. Study processing details: Reference gene primer amplification gave estimated nucleated cell counts. Assay used: immunoSEQ multiplex PCR; TCRdb lists only in-frame clones, some missing. The V and J calls and the clone size are those of that table, but D and trimming were determined from the DNA. The sample has tens of thousands of clones, 82% seen once; the top ten hold around 10%. Of note for this clone: An end of the junction does not agree with germline; a read error may underlie this.

V gene TRBV30 combines with J gene TRBJ2-7; 12 nucleotides agree with TRBD1. The receptor's source is a man in his fifties or sixties with acute or convalescent COVID-19. The sample taken for sequencing was peripheral blood. The CDR3 protein is CAWIGTGGTYEQYF. In DNA, the CDR3 is TGTGCTTGGATCGGGACAGGGGGCACCTACGAGCAGTACTTC. The full variable domain, completed using reference TRBV30 and TRBJ2-7, is SQTIHQWPATLVQPVGSPLSLECTVEGTSNPNLYWYRQAAGRGLQLLFYSVGIGQISSEVPQNLSASRPQDRQFILSSKKLLLSDSGFYLCAWIGTGGTYEQYFGPGTRLTVT.